The sequence of this T cell receptor (beta chain) was determined in a study of early T cells in non-severe SARS-CoV-2 infection. Study-level information: Sequencing was performed on bulk RNA from unsorted whole blood, leaving chains unpaired.

There are many counts of this clonotype. Individual cDNA molecules each received unique molecular identifiers attached to them. A single record per CDR3 protein comes from TCRdb applying MiXCR to the 5' RACE reads. The sample yields some 70,000 distinct CDR3 sequences, around a tenth seen once. The CDR3 loop spans 13 amino acids. The V end lost 6 bases, the J end lost 8 bases, and 14 bases lay between the germline ends. CDR1 is SNHLY, CDR2 FYNNEI, per germline. The specimen was whole blood. The source is an adult who was a healthcare worker with PCR-confirmed SARS-CoV-2 infection or an uninfected control (not recorded which). The chain employs TRBV2 and TRBJ2-1, with D uncertain. CDR3 region: CASRAPVGDEQFF. CDR3 bases: TGTGCCAGCAGAGCCCCGGTTGGTGATGAGCAGTTCTTC.